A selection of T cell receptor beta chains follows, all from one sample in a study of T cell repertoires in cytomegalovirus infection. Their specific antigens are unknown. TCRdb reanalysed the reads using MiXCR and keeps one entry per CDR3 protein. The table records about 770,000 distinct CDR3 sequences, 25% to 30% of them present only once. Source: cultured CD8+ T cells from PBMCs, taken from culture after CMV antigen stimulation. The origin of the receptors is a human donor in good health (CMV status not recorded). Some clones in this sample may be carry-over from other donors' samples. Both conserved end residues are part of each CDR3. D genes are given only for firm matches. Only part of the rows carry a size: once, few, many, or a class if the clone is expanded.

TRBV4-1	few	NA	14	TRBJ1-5	CASSQGGGLGPQHF	TGCGCCAGCAGCCAAGGCGGGGGACTGGGGCCCCAGCATTTT
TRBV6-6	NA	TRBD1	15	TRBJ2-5	CASRTGTGYYETQYF	TGTGCCAGCAGGACCGGGACAGGGTATTACGAGACCCAGTACTTC
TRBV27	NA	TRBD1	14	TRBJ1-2	CASKTETGRYGYTF	TGTGCCAGCAAAACCGAGACAGGGCGTTATGGCTACACCTTC
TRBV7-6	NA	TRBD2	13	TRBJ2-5	CASSFRLAETQYF	TGTGCCAGCAGCTTTCGACTAGCGGAGACCCAGTACTTC
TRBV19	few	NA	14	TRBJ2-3	CASSIGQGTDTQYF	TGTGCCAGTAGTATAGGGCAGGGCACAGATACGCAGTATTTT
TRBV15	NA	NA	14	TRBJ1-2	CATSISGTLYGYTF	TGTGCCACCAGCATCAGCGGGACACTCTATGGCTACACCTTC
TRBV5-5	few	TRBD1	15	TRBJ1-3	CASSLAGGGGNTIYF	TGTGCCAGCAGCTTGGCAGGGGGAGGTGGAAACACCATATATTTT
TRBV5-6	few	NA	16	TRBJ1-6	CASSLKGQLGNSPLHF	TGTGCCAGCAGCTTGAAAGGTCAACTAGGGAATTCACCCCTCCACTTT
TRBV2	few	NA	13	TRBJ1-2	CASLSGTNYGYTF	TGTGCCAGCCTCAGCGGTACTAACTATGGCTACACCTTC
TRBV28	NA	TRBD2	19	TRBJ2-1	CASSLPRVPREGSYNEQFF	TGTGCCAGCAGTTTACCCAGGGTTCCCCGGGAGGGGTCCTACAATGAGCAGTTCTTC
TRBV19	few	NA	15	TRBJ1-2	CASSINPLANYGYTF	TGTGCCAGTAGTATAAATCCGCTAGCTAACTATGGCTACACCTTC
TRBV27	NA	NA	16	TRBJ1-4	CASSSIGTGENEKLFF	TGTGCCAGCAGTTCAATCGGGACGGGTGAGAATGAAAAACTGTTTTTT
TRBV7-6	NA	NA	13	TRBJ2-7	CASSLDGVDEQYF	TGTGCCAGCAGCTTAGATGGGGTGGACGAGCAGTACTTC
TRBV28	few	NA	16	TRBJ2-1	CASSPRTESSYNEQFF	TGTGCCAGCAGTCCCCGGACAGAGAGCTCCTACAATGAGCAGTTCTTC
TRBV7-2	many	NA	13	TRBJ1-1	CASRTIMNTEAFF	TGTGCCAGCAGGACGATTATGAACACTGAAGCTTTCTTT
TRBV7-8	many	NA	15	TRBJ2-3	CASSFWGPSTDTQYF	TGTGCCAGCAGCTTCTGGGGACCTAGCACAGATACGCAGTATTTT
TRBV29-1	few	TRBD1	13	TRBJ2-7	CSVPGQGYHEQYF	TGCAGCGTCCCGGGACAGGGTTACCACGAGCAGTACTTC
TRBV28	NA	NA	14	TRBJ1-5	CASSLWGIGEPQHF	TGTGCCAGCAGTTTATGGGGGATAGGGGAGCCCCAGCATTTT
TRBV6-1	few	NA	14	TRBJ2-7	CASSDKVVGYEQYF	TGTGCCAGCAGTGATAAGGTTGTCGGTTACGAGCAGTACTTC
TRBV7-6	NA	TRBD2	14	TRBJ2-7	CANSRTSGGGEQYF	TGTGCCAACAGCAGGACTAGCGGGGGTGGCGAGCAGTACTTC
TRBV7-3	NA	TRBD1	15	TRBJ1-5	CASSRGGTGDQPQHF	TGTGCCAGCAGCAGAGGGGGGACAGGGGATCAGCCCCAGCATTTT
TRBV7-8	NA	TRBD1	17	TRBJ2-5	CASSLLEWAYRGETQYF	TGTGCCAGCAGCTTATTAGAATGGGCTTACAGGGGAGAGACCCAGTACTTC
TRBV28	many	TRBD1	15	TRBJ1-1	CASSLRTGANTEAFF	TGTGCCAGCAGTTTACGGACAGGGGCAAACACTGAAGCTTTCTTT
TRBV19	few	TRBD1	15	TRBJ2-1	CASLGWDRGTDEQFF	TGTGCCAGCCTAGGTTGGGACAGGGGTACAGATGAGCAGTTCTTC
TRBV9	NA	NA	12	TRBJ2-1	CASSPETPEQFF	TGTGCCAGCAGCCCCGAGACACCCGAGCAGTTCTTC
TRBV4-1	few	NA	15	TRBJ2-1	CASSQESGLYNEQFF	TGCGCCAGCAGCCAAGAATCAGGGCTGTACAATGAGCAGTTCTTC
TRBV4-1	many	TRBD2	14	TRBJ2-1	CASSPERGYNEQFF	TGCGCCAGCAGCCCAGAGCGGGGGTACAATGAGCAGTTCTTC
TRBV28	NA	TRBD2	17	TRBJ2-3	CASSPPLAGVSTDTQYF	TGTGCCAGCAGTCCCCCGCTAGCGGGGGTGAGCACAGATACGCAGTATTTT
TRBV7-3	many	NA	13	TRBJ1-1	CASSRRGNTEAFF	TGTGCCAGCAGCCGGAGGGGCAACACTGAAGCTTTCTTT